This is a list of T cell receptor beta chains from one sample in a study of blood T cell repertoires in COVID-19. Libraries were prepared by immunoSEQ multiplex PCR; TCRdb keeps only in-frame clonotypes and omits some of them. The profile shows some 140,000 clones, approximately 84% of them singletons. The sequenced sample consisted of peripheral blood. These receptors originate from a human donor in a cohort sampled during active COVID-19. Each CDR3 is given with its conserved first and last residue. D genes are given only for firm matches. Clone size is not always given. Where it is, it says once, few, many or a class for expanded clones.

TRBD1	few	TRBV18	TRBJ2-5	CASSSGQQETQYF	TGTGCCAGCTCATCGGGACAGCAAGAGACCCAGTACTTC
TRBD1	once	TRBV7-9	TRBJ2-7	CASSFRGQGIDEQYF	TGTGCCAGCAGCTTTCGGGGACAGGGGATAGACGAGCAGTACTTC
-	-	TRBV5-6	TRBJ1-3	CASSFASSGNTIYF	TGTGCCAGCAGCTTCGCGAGCTCTGGAAACACCATATATTTT
TRBD2	-	TRBV7-8	TRBJ2-1	CASSKSTSVYYNEQFF	TGTGCCAGCAGCAAATCGACTAGCGTATACTACAATGAGCAGTTCTTC
TRBD1	-	TRBV4-1	TRBJ1-2	CASSQDSGQGVYGYTF	TGCGCCAGCAGCCAAGATTCCGGACAGGGGGTCTATGGCTACACCTTC
-	-	TRBV5-4	TRBJ2-3	CASSLGNSETDTQYF	TGTGCCAGCAGCTTGGGTAATAGTGAGACAGATACGCAGTATTTT
-	once	TRBV10-3	TRBJ1-1	CAISESIPQGYTEAFF	TGTGCCATCAGTGAGTCGATACCCCAGGGTTACACTGAAGCTTTCTTT
TRBD1	-	TRBV4-2	TRBJ1-4	CASSPGDRGTNEKLFF	TGTGCCAGCAGCCCTGGAGACAGGGGGACTAATGAAAAACTGTTTTTT
-	-	TRBV7-2	TRBJ2-5	CASSGSGPQETQYF	TGTGCCAGCAGCGGATCAGGGCCGCAAGAGACCCAGTACTTC
TRBD1	-	TRBV19	TRBJ2-2	CASRGQGDTGELFF	TGTGCCAGTAGAGGACAGGGGGACACCGGGGAGCTGTTTTTT
-	-	TRBV30	TRBJ1-1	CAWSVSDTEAFF	TGTGCCTGGAGTGTATCGGACACTGAAGCTTTCTTT
-	-	TRBV4-2	TRBJ1-2	CASSQDTELRNNYGYTF	TGTGCCAGCAGCCAAGATACGGAGCTAAGAAACAACTATGGCTACACCTTC
TRBD1	-	TRBV12-3/TRBV12-4	TRBJ2-5	CASKQGVVETQYF	TGTGCCAGCAAACAGGGGGTGGTAGAGACCCAGTACTTC
-	-	TRBV18	TRBJ1-3	CASSPTNRVGNTIYF	TGTGCCAGCTCACCAACCAACAGGGTTGGAAACACCATATATTTT
-	-	TRBV4-1	TRBJ2-7	CASSQQGLEQYF	TGCGCCAGCAGCCAACAGGGGCTCGAGCAGTACTTC